These 11 T cell receptor beta chains were sequenced from one sample in a study of blood T cell repertoires in COVID-19. Generated by immunoSEQ multiplex PCR, the TCRdb table keeps only in-frame clones and is missing some. The sample records more than 95,000 clones, roughly 84% being singletons. The sequencing sample was made of peripheral blood. These receptors were obtained from a woman older than 75 with acute or convalescent COVID-19.

The chain has TRBV7-7 and TRBJ2-7, with TRBD1 matching over 7 bases. The ends lost 1 base at V and 5 bases at J; junction bases unmatched: 2. This CDR3 comprises 13 residues. Germline values: CDR1 SSHAT, CDR2 FNYEAQ (reference sequence). The CDR3 DNA follows: TGTGCCAGCAGCTTAGACAGGGGCGACGAGCAGTACTTC. It translates to CASSLDRGDEQYF.

The J gene is TRBJ2-5, the V gene TRBV25-1; 12 bases match TRBD2. J was trimmed by 0 bases and V by 6 bases; bases with no gene match: 5. CDR3 size: 16 residues. The germline V gene has CDR1 MGHDK and CDR2 SYGVNS. The CDR3 loop reads CASSRTSGKYQETQYF. CDR3 nucleotides: TGTGCCAGCAGCCGGACTAGCGGGAAGTACCAAGAGACCCAGTACTTC. The variable domain in full, completed from reference TRBV25-1 and TRBJ2-5, reads EADIYQTPRYLVIGTGKKITLECSQTMGHDKMYWYQQDPGMELHLIHYSYGVNSTEKGDLSSESTVSRIRTEHFPLTLESARPSHTSQYLCASSRTSGKYQETQYFGPGTRLLVL.

This clone has only a few counts. The gene calls are TRBV7-6 and TRBJ1-6; maybe TRBD1 (5 bases). Germline V gene sequence: CDR1 SGHVS, CDR2 FNYEAQ. V dropped 4 bases and J dropped 9 bases, with 16 bases sitting between them. This CDR3 spans 15 amino acids. The CDR3 DNA reads as TGTGCCAGCAGCTCCCCGGGGGGAAGGTCTTCACCCCTCCACTTT. It translates to CASSSPGGRSSPLHF.

There are a few counts of this clone. The V and J genes are TRBV18 and TRBJ1-1; D not resolved. This CDR3 spans 13 amino acids. Germline loops: CDR1 KGHSH, CDR2 LQKENI. The V end lost 4 bases, the J end lost 4 bases, and 10 bases lay between the germline ends. CDR3 sequence: CASSRTGLTEAFF. The CDR3 coding sequence is TGTGCCAGCTCACGTACCGGACTCACTGAAGCTTTCTTT. The full variable domain, rest sourced from reference TRBV18 and TRBJ1-1, is NAGVMQNPRHLVRRRGQEARLRCSPMKGHSHVYWYRQLPEEGLKFMVYLQKENIIDESGMPKERFSAEFPKEGPSILRIQQVVRGDSAAYFCASSRTGLTEAFFGQGTRLTVV.

The genes are TRBV6-2 or TRBV6-3 and TRBJ2-7, with D maybe TRBD1 (6 bases). Trimming took off 3 bases at V and 4 bases at J, with 13 bases between the two ends. The CDR3 sequence is 14 residues long. CDR1 is MNHEY, CDR2 SVGEGT, per germline. CDR3 in DNA: TGTGCCAGCAGTTATGCAGGGGAAGGGTACGAGCAGTACTTC. Amino acid sequence: CASSYAGEGYEQYF.

The chain is built from TRBV18 and TRBJ2-7, with 9 bases identical to TRBD1. Germline values: CDR1 KGHSH, CDR2 LQKENI. Trimming took 3 bases from V and 1 from J; bases not matched to a gene: 4. The CDR3 totals 15 residues. Written as DNA, the CDR3 is TGTGCCAGCTCACCGGACGGGACAGGGTCCTACGAGCAGTACTTC. This encodes CASSPDGTGSYEQYF.

V and J are TRBV4-1 and TRBJ1-5; D perhaps matches TRBD1 (5 bases). The CDR3 spans 16 residues. The germline V gene encodes CDR1 MGHRA and CDR2 YSYEKL. Trimming shortened V by 1 base and J by 6 bases, and 16 bases separated the two germline ends. The DNA for the CDR3 is TGCGCCAGCAGCCAAGTTGCGGGAACAGGCGGTCAGCCCCAGCATTTT. Encoded protein: CASSQVAGTGGQPQHF.

In its sample, this clone was seen a few times. The V call is TRBV12-3 or TRBV12-4, the J call TRBJ1-5, with 7 bases that match TRBD1. This CDR3 has 13 amino acids. Unmatched junction bases numbered 2, after V lost 6 bases and J lost 3 bases. The CDR3 reads CASRGQSNQPQHF. DNA of the CDR3: TGTGCCAGCAGGGGACAGTCCAATCAGCCCCAGCATTTT.

The chain is built from TRBV11-2 and TRBJ2-2; D gene unclear. Germline V CDR1 and CDR2: SGHAT, FQNNGV. The CDR3 covers 13 residues. Trimming removed 7 bases from V and 3 bases from J, with 9 bases in between. In DNA form, the CDR3 reads TGTGCCAGCAATATTTTTGACACCGGGGAGCTGTTTTTT. Translated, it gives CASNIFDTGELFF.

The CDR3 DNA follows: TGCGCCAGCAGTGAGGACTCTCACGGGGGCAATGAGCAGTTCTTC. It codes for CASSEDSHGGNEQFF. The chain has TRBV10-1 and TRBJ2-1, with D possibly TRBD2 on 6 matching bases. The length of the CDR3 is 15 residues. V was trimmed by 2 bases and J by 6 bases, leaving 14 bases between them. Per germline, CDR1 WNHNN and CDR2 SYGVQD (reference sequence).

The chain joins TRBV29-1 to TRBJ1-2, with a weak D call TRBD1 (6 bases). The V end lost 7 bases, the J end lost 5 bases, and 17 bases lay between the germline ends. The germline CDR1 and CDR2 sequences are SQVTM and ANQGSEA. CDR3 length: 13 residues. CDR3 region: CSAGEGGLYGYTF. Written as DNA, the CDR3 is TGCAGCGCCGGGGAGGGGGGGCTTTATGGCTACACCTTC.